The 4 T cell receptor beta chains in this list originate from one sample, sequenced in a study of blood T cells in healthy people across ages. It was with a sample-barcoded 5' primer and a J-beta primer mix that a second PCR of roughly 7 to 12 cycles was run. From the 5' RACE reads, TCRdb called clonotypes with MiXCR, one entry per CDR3 protein. The table includes around 520,000 distinct CDR3 sequences, about 27% detected once. These same records also appear under a second study, on T cells of mothers and their children.

The source material was blood. These receptors were taken from a boy between 2 and 10 years old in good health.

This clonotype was counted only a few times. The chain joins TRBV5-1 to TRBJ2-7; TRBD2 is a possible D gene (6 bases). In germline, CDR1 is SGHRS, CDR2 YFSETQ. V lost 0 bases to trimming and J lost 6 bases, with 16 bases between them. This CDR3 has 15 amino acids. Here the CDR3 DNA reads TGCGCCAGCAGCTTGGATGGGACTGGATCCGGCGAGCAGTACTTC. This encodes CASSLDGTGSGEQYF.

This clonotype was observed a handful of times. The gene calls are TRBV11-2 and TRBJ1-4; unclear D gene. Looked up from germline, CDR1 is SGHAT and CDR2 is FQNNGV. V was pared by 0 bases and J by 6 bases, with 14 bases between. There are 16 residues in the CDR3. CDR3 sequence (DNA): TGTGCCAGCAGCTTAGATCAGCGAGGGCTAGATGAAAAACTGTTTTTT. It specifies CASSLDQRGLDEKLFF.

The chain couples TRBV2 to TRBJ2-7; D is uncertain. The V gene lost 2 bases and the J gene lost 0 bases, with 5 bases spanning the gap. Germline V lookup: CDR1 SNHLY, CDR2 FYNNEI. This CDR3 contains 13 residues. The CDR3 spells CASSENTSYEQYF. The CDR3 nucleotides are TGTGCCAGCAGTGAAAACACCTCCTACGAGCAGTACTTC.

This chain uses TRBV9 with TRBJ2-5, with TRBD1 as a possible D gene (6 bases). The better agreement between TRBJ2-7 and the DNA end casts doubt on the J call. The CDR3 totals 15 residues. Germline lookup yields CDR1 SGDLS and CDR2 YYNGEE. In DNA form, the CDR3 reads TGTGCCAGCAGCGTAGATCCAGGGGAGACCTACGAGCAGTACTTC. This gives the protein CASSVDPGETYEQYF.